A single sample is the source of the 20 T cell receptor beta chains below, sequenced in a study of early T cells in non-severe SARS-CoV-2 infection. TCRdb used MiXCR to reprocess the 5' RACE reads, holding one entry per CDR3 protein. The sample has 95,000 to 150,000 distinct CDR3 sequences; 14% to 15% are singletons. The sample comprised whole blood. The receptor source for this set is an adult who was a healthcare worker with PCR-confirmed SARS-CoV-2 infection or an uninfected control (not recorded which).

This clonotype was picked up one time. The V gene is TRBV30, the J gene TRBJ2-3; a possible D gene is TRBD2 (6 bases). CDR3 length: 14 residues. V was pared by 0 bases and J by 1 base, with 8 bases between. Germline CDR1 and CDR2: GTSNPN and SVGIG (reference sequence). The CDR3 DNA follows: TGTGCCTGGAGTGTAGGAGGGGGCACAGATACGCAGTATTTT. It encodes CAWSVGGGTDTQYF. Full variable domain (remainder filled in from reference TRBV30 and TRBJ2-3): SQTIHQWPATLVQPVGSPLSLECTVEGTSNPNLYWYRQAAGRGLQLLFYSVGIGQISSEVPQNLSASRPQDRQFILSSKKLLLSDSGFYLCAWSVGGGTDTQYFGPGTRLTVL.

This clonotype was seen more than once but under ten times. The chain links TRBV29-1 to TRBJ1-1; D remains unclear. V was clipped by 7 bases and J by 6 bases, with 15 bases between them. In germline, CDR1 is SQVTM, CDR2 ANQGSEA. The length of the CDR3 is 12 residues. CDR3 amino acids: CSALIWESEAFF. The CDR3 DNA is TGCAGCGCTCTAATATGGGAGTCTGAAGCTTTCTTT.

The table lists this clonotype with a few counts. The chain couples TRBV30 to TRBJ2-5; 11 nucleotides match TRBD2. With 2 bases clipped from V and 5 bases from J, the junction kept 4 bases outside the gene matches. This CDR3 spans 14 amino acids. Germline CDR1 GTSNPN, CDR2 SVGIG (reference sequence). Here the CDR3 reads CAWSTSGGLETQYF. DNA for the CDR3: TGTGCCTGGAGTACTAGCGGGGGCTTGGAGACCCAGTACTTC.

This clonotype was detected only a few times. This CDR3 is CASSSDRFGELFF. CDR3 nucleotides: TGTGCCAGCAGCTCGGACAGGTTCGGGGAGCTGTTTTTT. The chain carries TRBV7-3 and TRBJ2-2, with TRBD1 matching over 7 bases. Trimming removed 4 bases from V and 7 bases from J; junction bases left unmatched: 3. CDR1 is SGHTA, CDR2 FQGTGA, per germline. The CDR3 covers 13 residues.

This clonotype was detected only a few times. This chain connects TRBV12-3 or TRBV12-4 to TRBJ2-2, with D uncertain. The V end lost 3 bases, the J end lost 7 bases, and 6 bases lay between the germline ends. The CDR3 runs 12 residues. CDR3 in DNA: TGTGCCAGCAGTTTTTGGAACGGGGAGCTGTTTTTT. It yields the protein CASSFWNGELFF.

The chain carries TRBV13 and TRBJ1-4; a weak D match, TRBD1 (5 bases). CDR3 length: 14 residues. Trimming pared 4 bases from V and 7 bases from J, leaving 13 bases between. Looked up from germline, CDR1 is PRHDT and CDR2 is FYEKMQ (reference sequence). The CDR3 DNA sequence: TGTGCCAGCAGCTCCGGGACGGCTAGTGAAAAACTGTTTTTT. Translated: CASSSGTASEKLFF.

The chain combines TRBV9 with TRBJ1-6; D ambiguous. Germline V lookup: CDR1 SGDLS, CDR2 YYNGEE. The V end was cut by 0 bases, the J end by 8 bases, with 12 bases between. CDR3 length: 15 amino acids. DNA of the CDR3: TGTGCCAGCAGCGTAGAAGTCACAGCCGATTCACCCCTCCACTTT. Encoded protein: CASSVEVTADSPLHF. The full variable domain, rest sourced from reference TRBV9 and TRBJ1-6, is DSGVTQTPKHLITATGQRVTLRCSPRSGDLSVYWYQQSLDQGLQFLIQYYNGEERAKGNILERFSAQQFPDLHSELNLSSLELGDSALYFCASSVEVTADSPLHFGNGTRLTVT.

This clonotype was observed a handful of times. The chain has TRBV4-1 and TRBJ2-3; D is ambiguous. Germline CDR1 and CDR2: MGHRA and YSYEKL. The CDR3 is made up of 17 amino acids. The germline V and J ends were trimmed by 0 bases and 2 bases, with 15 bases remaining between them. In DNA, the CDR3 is TGCGCCAGCAGCCAAGACTTAGGACGGGTTCTCACAGATACGCAGTATTTT. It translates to CASSQDLGRVLTDTQYF.

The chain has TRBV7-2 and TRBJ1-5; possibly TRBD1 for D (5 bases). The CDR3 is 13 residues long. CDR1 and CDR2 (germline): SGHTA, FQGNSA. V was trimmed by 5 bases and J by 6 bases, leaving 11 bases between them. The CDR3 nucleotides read TGTGCCAGCAGCACTGCCGGGGGTCAGCCCCAGCATTTT. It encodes CASSTAGGQPQHF.

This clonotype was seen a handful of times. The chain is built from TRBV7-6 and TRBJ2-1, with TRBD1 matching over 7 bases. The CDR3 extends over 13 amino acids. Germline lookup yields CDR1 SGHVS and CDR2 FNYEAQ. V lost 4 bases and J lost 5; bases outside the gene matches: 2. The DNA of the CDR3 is TGTGCCAGCAGCTCGGACAGGAACAATGAGCAGTTCTTC. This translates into CASSSDRNNEQFF.

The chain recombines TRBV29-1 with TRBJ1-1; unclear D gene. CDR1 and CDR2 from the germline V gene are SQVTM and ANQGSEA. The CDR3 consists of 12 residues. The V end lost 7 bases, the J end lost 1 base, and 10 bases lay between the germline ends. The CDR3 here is CSATRGNTEAFF. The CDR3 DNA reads TGCAGCGCTACCCGGGGGAACACTGAAGCTTTCTTT.

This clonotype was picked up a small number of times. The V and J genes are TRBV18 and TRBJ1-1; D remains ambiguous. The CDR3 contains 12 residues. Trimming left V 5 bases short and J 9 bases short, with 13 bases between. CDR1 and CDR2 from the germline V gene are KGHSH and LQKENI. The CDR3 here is CASSSAEFQAFF. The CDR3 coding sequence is TGTGCCAGCTCATCAGCGGAGTTCCAAGCTTTCTTT.

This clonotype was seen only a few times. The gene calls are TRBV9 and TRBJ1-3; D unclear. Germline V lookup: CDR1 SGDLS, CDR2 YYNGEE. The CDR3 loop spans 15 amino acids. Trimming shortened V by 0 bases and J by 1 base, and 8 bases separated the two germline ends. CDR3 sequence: CASSVAERSGNTIYF. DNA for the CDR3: TGTGCCAGCAGCGTAGCTGAGAGATCTGGAAACACCATATATTTT.

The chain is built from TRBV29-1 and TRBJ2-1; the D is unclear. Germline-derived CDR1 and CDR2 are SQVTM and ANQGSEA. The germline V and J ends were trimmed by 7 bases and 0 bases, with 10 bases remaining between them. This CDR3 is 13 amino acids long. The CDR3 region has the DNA TGCAGCGGTACAGTATTCTCCTACAATGAGCAGTTCTTC. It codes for CSGTVFSYNEQFF.

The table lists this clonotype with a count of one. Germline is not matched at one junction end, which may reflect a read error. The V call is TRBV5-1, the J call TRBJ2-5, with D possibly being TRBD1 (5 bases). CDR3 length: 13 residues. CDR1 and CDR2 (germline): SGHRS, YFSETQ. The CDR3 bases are TGCGCCAGCAGATTGGACACCCGAGAGACCCAGTACTTC. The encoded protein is CASRLDTRETQYF.

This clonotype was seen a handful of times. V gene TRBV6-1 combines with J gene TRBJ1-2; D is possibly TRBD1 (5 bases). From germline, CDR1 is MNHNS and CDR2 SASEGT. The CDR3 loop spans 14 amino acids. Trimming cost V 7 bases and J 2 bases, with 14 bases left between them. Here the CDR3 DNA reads TGTGCCAGCATGGATTTCCGGGGCAACTATGGCTACACCTTC. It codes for CASMDFRGNYGYTF.

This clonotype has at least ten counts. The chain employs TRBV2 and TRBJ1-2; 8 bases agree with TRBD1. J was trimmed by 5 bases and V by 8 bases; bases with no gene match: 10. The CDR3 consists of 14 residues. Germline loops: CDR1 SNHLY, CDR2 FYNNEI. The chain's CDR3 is CASLGDRGGYGYTF. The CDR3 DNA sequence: TGTGCCAGCCTCGGTGACAGGGGCGGGTATGGCTACACCTTC.

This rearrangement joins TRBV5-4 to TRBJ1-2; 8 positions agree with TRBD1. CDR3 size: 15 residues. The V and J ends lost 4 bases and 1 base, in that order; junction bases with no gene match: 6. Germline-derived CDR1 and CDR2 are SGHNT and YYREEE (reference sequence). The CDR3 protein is CASSGDRRNNYGYTF. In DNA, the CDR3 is TGTGCCAGCAGCGGGGACAGGAGAAATAACTATGGCTACACCTTC.

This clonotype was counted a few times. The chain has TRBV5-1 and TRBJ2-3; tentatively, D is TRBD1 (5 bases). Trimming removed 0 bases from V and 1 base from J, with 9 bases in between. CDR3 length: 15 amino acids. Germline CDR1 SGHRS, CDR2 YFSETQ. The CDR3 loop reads CASSLGGGGTDTQYF. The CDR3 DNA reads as TGCGCCAGCAGCTTGGGGGGCGGCGGCACAGATACGCAGTATTTT.

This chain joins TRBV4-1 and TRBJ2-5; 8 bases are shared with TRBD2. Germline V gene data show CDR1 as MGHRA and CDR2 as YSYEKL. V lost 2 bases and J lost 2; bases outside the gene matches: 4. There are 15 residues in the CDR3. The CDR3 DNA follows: TGCGCCAGCAGCCAAATTAGCGGGAAACAAGAGACCCAGTACTTC. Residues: CASSQISGKQETQYF.